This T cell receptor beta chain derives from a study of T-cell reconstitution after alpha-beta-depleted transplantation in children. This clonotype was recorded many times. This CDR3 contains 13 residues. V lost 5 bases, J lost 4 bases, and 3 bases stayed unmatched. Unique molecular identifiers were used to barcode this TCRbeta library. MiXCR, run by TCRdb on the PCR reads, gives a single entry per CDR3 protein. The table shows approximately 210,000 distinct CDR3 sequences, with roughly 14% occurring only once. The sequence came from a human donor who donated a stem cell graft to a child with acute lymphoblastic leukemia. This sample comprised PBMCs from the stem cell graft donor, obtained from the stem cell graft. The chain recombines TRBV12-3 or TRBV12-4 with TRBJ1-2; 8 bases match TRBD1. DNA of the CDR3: TGTGCCAGCAGTCATACAGGGGGCTATGGCTACACCTTC. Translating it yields CASSHTGGYGYTF.